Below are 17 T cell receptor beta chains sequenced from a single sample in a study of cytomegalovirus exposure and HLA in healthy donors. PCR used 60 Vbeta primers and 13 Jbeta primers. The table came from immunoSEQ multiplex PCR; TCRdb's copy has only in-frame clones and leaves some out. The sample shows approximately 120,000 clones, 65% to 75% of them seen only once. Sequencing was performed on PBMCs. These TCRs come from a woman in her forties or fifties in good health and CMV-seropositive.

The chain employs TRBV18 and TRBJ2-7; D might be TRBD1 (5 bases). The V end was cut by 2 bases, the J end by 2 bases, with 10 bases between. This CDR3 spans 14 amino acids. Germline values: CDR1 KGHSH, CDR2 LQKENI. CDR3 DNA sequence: TGTGCCAGCTCACCAGACTCAGGGACCTACGAGCAGTACTTC. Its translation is CASSPDSGTYEQYF.

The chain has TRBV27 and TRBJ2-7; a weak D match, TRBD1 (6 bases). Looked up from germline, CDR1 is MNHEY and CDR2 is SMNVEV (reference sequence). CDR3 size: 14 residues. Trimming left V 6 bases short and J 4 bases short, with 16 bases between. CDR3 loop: CASRIQGGPYEQYF. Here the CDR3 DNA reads TGTGCCAGCAGGATACAGGGTGGCCCTTACGAGCAGTACTTC.

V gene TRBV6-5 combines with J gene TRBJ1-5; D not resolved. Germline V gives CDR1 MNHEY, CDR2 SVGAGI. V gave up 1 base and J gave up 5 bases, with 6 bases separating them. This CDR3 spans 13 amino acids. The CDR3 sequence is CASSYFLHQPQHF. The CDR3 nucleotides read TGTGCCAGCAGTTACTTTCTACATCAGCCCCAGCATTTT.

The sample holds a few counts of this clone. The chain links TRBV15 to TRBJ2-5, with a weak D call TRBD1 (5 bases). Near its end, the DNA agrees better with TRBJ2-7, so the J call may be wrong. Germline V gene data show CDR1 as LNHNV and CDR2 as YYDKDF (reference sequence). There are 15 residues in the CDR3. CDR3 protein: CATSRGLDNSYEQYF. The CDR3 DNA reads TGTGCCACCAGCAGAGGTTTGGACAACTCCTACGAGCAGTACTTC.

In DNA, the CDR3 is TGTGCCAGCAGTTGGGGGAGGGTCTCTGAAAAACTGTTTTTT. It is translated as CASSWGRVSEKLFF. The chain links TRBV27 to TRBJ1-4, with a possible D match to TRBD1 (5 bases). Between the trimmed V and J ends, which lost 4 bases and 7 bases, there was a span of 13 bases. This CDR3 contains 14 residues. CDR1 and CDR2 from the germline V gene are MNHEY and SMNVEV (reference sequence).

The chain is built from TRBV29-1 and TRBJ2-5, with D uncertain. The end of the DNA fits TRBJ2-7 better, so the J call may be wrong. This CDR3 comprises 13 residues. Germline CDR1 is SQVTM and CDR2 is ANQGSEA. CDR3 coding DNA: TGCAGCGCTGTGGGCCAGGTAGACTACGAGCAGTACTTC. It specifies CSAVGQVDYEQYF.

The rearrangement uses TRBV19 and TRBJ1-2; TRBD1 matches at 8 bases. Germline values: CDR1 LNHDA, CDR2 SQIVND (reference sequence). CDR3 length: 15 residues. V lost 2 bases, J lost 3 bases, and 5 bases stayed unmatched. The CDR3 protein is CASSISRGLDYGYTF. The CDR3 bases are TGTGCCAGTAGTATATCCAGGGGGCTTGACTATGGCTACACCTTC.

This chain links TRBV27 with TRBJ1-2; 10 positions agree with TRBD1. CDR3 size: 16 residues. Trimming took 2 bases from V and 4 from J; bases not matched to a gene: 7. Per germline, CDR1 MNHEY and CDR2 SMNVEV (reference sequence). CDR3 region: CASSLKGQGFGYGYTF. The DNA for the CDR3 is TGTGCCAGCAGTTTAAAGGGACAGGGGTTCGGCTATGGCTACACCTTC.

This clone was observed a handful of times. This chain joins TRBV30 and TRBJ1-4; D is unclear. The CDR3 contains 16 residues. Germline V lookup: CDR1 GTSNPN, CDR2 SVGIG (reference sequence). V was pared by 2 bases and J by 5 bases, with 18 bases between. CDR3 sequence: CAWSSLTSFRNEKLFF. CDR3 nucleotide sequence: TGTGCCTGGAGTTCTCTGACATCCTTCAGGAATGAAAAACTGTTTTTT.

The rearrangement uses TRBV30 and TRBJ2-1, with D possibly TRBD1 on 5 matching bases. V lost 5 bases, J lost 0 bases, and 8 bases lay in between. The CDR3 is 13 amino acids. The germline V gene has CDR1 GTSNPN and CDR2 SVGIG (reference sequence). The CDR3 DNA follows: TGTGCCTGGTCCAGGGACTCCTACAATGAGCAGTTCTTC. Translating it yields CAWSRDSYNEQFF.

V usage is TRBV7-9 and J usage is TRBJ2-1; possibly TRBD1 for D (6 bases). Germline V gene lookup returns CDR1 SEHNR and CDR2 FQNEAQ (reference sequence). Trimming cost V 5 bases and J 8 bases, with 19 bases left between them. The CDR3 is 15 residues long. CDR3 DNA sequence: TGTGCCAGCAGCCACAGTGCACAGGGATGGGATGAGCAGTTCTTC. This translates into CASSHSAQGWDEQFF.

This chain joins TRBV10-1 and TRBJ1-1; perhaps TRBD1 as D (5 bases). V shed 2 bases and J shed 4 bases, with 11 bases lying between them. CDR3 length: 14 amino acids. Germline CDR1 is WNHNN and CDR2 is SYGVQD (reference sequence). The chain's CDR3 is CASSEITGSTEAFF. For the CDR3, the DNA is TGCGCCAGCAGTGAGATAACAGGTAGCACTGAAGCTTTCTTT.

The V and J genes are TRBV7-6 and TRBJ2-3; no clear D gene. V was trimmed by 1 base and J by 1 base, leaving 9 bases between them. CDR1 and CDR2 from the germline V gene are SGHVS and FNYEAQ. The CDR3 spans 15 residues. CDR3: CASSLGLGGTDTQYF. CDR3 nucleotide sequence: TGTGCCAGCAGCTTAGGTCTTGGAGGCACAGATACGCAGTATTTT.

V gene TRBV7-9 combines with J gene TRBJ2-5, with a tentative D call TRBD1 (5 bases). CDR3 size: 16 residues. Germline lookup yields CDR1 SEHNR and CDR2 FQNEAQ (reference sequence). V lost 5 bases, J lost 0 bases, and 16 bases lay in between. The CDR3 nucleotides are TGTGCCAGCAGCCCAATGGGCAGGGAAAACCAAGAGACCCAGTACTTC. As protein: CASSPMGRENQETQYF.

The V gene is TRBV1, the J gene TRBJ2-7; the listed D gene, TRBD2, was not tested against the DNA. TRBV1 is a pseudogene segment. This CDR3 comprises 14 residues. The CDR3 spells CTSSKSLEIYEQYF. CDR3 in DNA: TGCACCAGCAGCAAATCCCTAGAGATCTACGAGCAGTACTTC.

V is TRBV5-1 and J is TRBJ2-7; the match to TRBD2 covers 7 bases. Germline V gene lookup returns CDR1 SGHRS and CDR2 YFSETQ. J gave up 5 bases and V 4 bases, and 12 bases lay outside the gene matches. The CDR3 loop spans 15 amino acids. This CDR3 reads CASSQGTTAVDEQYF. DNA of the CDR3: TGCGCCAGCAGCCAAGGGACTACCGCTGTGGACGAGCAGTACTTC.

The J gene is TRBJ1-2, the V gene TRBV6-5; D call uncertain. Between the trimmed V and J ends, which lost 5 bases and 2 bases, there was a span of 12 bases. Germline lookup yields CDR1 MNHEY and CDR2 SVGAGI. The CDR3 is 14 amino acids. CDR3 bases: TGTGCCAGCAGTCCGCGGGAACGGAACTATGGCTACACCTTC. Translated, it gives CASSPRERNYGYTF.